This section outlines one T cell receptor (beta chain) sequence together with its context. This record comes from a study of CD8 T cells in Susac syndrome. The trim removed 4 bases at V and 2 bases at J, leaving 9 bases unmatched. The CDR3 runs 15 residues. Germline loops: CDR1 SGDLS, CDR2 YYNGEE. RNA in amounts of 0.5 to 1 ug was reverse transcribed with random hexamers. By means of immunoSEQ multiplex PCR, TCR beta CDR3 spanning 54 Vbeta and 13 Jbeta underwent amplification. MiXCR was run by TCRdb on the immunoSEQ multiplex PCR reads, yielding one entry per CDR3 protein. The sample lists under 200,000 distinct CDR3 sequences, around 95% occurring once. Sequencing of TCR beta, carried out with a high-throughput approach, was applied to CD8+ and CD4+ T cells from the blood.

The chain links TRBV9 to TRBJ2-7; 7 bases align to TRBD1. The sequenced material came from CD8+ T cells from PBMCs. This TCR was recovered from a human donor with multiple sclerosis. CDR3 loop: CASSKRDSPAYEQYF. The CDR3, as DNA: TGTGCCAGCAGCAAACGGGACAGCCCGGCCTACGAGCAGTACTTC. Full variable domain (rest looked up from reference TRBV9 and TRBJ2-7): DSGVTQTPKHLITATGQRVTLRCSPRSGDLSVYWYQQSLDQGLQFLIQYYNGEERAKGNILERFSAQQFPDLHSELNLSSLELGDSALYFCASSKRDSPAYEQYFGPGTRLTVT.